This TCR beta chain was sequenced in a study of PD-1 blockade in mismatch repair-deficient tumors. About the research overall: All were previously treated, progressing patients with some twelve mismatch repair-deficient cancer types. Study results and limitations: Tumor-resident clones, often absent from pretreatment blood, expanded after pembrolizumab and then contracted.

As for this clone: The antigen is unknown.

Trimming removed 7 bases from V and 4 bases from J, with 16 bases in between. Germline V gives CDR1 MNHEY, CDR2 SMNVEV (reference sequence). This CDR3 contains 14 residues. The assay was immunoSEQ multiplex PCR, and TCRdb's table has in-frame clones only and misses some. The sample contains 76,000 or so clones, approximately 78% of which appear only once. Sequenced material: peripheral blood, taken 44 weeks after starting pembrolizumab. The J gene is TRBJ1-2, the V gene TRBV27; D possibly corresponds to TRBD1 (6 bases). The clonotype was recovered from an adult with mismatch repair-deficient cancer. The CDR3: CASKVPGELYGYTF. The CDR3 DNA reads TGTGCCAGCAAAGTTCCAGGGGAGCTCTATGGCTACACCTTC.